The clone carrying this T cell receptor beta chain was counted many times. What it recognizes is unknown. Amplification yielded TCR beta CDR3 regions, with RNA transcripts as the source. The primer set for the first-round RT-PCR of the TCR CDR3 was HTBI. Each CDR3 protein gets one entry after TCRdb re-called the multiplex PCR reads with MiXCR. The sample yields roughly 380,000 distinct CDR3 sequences, roughly 15% seen once. Stable Graves' hyperthyroidism meant no ophthalmopathy progression within 18 months. CDR3 length equals 11 residues. The V and J ends lost 2 bases and 6 bases respectively, with 5 bases between them. From germline, CDR1 is MDHEN and CDR2 SYDVKM. The source of the sample is a study of T cells in Graves' hyperthyroidism and ophthalmopathy. Overall study results and limits: Peripheral blood also featured most of the thyroid clonotypes expanded above 0.001. For ophthalmopathy, model prediction preceded onset by a median 6.5 months.

J is TRBJ2-7 and V is TRBV28; D not resolved. The receptor was derived from a woman younger than 35 with Graves' hyperthyroidism. The sequenced sample consisted of blood. CDR3 DNA: TGTGCCAGCAGTTTAATGGCCGAGCAGTACTTC. As protein: CASSLMAEQYF.